The 25 T cell receptor beta chains listed next were all sequenced from one sample in a study of blood T cell repertoires in COVID-19. TCRdb's table, derived via immunoSEQ multiplex PCR, lists solely in-frame clones and lacks some. The sample has about 240,000 clones; around 83% are singletons. Sequencing was performed on peripheral blood. These receptors all come from a woman at least 80 years old with COVID-19, enrolled during active disease.

The V call is TRBV2, the J call TRBJ2-4, with D possibly being TRBD1 (5 bases). Germline CDR1 and CDR2: SNHLY and FYNNEI. This CDR3 has 15 amino acids. Trimming stripped 7 bases from V and 0 bases from J, with 13 bases between. CDR3 DNA sequence: TGTGCCAGCATTCAGGGCGGCCTAGCCAAAAACATTCAGTACTTC. Its protein product is CASIQGGLAKNIQYF.

This clone showed up just a few times. This chain connects TRBV10-3 to TRBJ2-1; 11 nucleotides agree with TRBD2. Trimming cost V 0 bases and J 7 bases; bases outside gene matches: 11. This CDR3 is 18 amino acids long. CDR1 and CDR2 (germline): ENHRY, SYGVKD. The CDR3 is CAISESLGTSGGGNEQFF. The CDR3 nucleotides are TGTGCCATCAGTGAGTCGTTGGGGACTAGCGGAGGGGGTAATGAGCAGTTCTTC.

The chain recombines TRBV19 with TRBJ1-3; D unresolved. Per germline, CDR1 LNHDA and CDR2 SQIVND (reference sequence). The CDR3 runs 15 residues. V was trimmed by 4 bases and J by 0 bases, leaving 10 bases between them. The CDR3 protein is CASSTNGGSGNTIYF. CDR3 bases: TGTGCCAGTAGTACCAACGGAGGCTCTGGAAACACCATATATTTT.

J is TRBJ2-3 and V is TRBV4-1; 8 nucleotides line up with TRBD2. This CDR3 spans 16 amino acids. From germline, CDR1 is MGHRA and CDR2 YSYEKL. Unmatched junction bases numbered 11, after V lost 5 bases and J lost 4 bases. CDR3 DNA sequence: TGCGCCAGCAGCTACTCGGGGAGCGGGAGCGCAGATACGCAGTATTTT. The encoded protein is CASSYSGSGSADTQYF.

This clone is a singleton in its sample. The chain employs TRBV9 and TRBJ1-3; D might be TRBD1 (6 bases). This CDR3 contains 16 residues. V was shortened by 3 bases and J by 0 bases, with 13 bases between the two germline ends. Germline lookup yields CDR1 SGDLS and CDR2 YYNGEE. This CDR3 reads CASSARQVTSGNTIYF. The CDR3 DNA is TGTGCCAGCAGCGCCAGACAGGTAACCTCTGGAAACACCATATATTTT.

CDR3 DNA sequence: TGTGCCAGCAGCTTAAACAGTCCCTACGAGCAGTACTTC. Protein sequence: CASSLNSPYEQYF. This sequence joins TRBV7-9 and TRBJ2-7; D is uncertain. Trimming removed 2 bases from V and 2 bases from J, with 7 bases in between. Germline V gene data show CDR1 as SEHNR and CDR2 as FQNEAQ (reference sequence). The CDR3 length is 13 residues.

The chain uses TRBV3-1 (or the pseudogene TRBV3-2) and TRBJ2-7, with 8 bases that match TRBD1. CDR1 is LGHDT, CDR2 YNNKEL, per germline (reference sequence). The CDR3 totals 12 residues. Trimming cost V 2 bases and J 9 bases; bases outside gene matches: 3. CDR3 region: CASSQWTGMQYF. The CDR3 DNA follows: TGTGCCAGCAGCCAATGGACAGGGATGCAGTACTTC.

The chain has TRBV4-2 and TRBJ1-1, with D unresolved. Germline V gives CDR1 LGHNA, CDR2 YNFKEQ. The CDR3 has 15 amino acids. Trimming removed 1 base from V and 1 base from J, with 10 bases in between. As DNA, the CDR3 is TGTGCCAGCAGCCAAGGAAGGGAGTCGAACACTGAAGCTTTCTTT. Translating it yields CASSQGRESNTEAFF.

V gene TRBV7-9 combines with J gene TRBJ2-4, with TRBD2 matching over 13 bases. CDR3 length: 16 amino acids. The germline V gene has CDR1 SEHNR and CDR2 FQNEAQ (reference sequence). Unmatched junction bases numbered 9, after V lost 5 bases and J lost 8 bases. CDR3 nucleotides: TGTGCCAGCAGCCCCAGGACTAGCGGGAGTTGGGACATTCAGTACTTC. Residues: CASSPRTSGSWDIQYF.

The genes are TRBV30 and TRBJ1-5; tentative D call: TRBD1 (5 bases). CDR3 length: 14 amino acids. V shed 2 bases and J shed 4 bases, with 12 bases lying between them. Germline assignment: CDR1 GTSNPN and CDR2 SVGIG (reference sequence). The CDR3 is CAWSRDSNNQPQHF. CDR3 DNA: TGTGCCTGGAGTCGAGACAGTAATAATCAGCCCCAGCATTTT.

The rearrangement links TRBV5-1 to TRBJ2-1; the D gene is possibly TRBD2 (6 bases). In germline, CDR1 is SGHRS, CDR2 YFSETQ. The CDR3 consists of 16 residues. Trimming removed 2 bases from V and 0 bases from J, with 12 bases in between. The DNA for the CDR3 is TGCGCCAGCAGCTTTACCGGGGGTGGCTCCTACAATGAGCAGTTCTTC. Residues: CASSFTGGGSYNEQFF. The entire variable domain, with the rest obtained from reference TRBV5-1 and TRBJ2-1, is as follows: KAGVTQTPRYLIKTRGQQVTLSCSPISGHRSVSWYQQTPGQGLQFLFEYFSETQRNKGNFPGRFSGRQFSNSRSEMNVSTLELGDSALYLCASSFTGGGSYNEQFFGPGTRLTVL.

This chain links TRBV5-1 with TRBJ1-1, with 7 bases fitting TRBD1. The ends lost 4 bases at V and 4 bases at J; junction bases unmatched: 13. CDR3 length: 16 residues. Germline lookup yields CDR1 SGHRS and CDR2 YFSETQ. The DNA for the CDR3 is TGCGCCAGCAGCAGATACCAGACAGGGCTGGGCACTGAAGCTTTCTTT. This encodes CASSRYQTGLGTEAFF.

The V call is TRBV30, the J call TRBJ1-2; maybe TRBD1 (6 bases). This CDR3 comprises 12 residues. Germline values: CDR1 GTSNPN, CDR2 SVGIG (reference sequence). Deletions cut 0 bases from V and 8 bases from J, with 10 bases between. This chain's CDR3 is CAWSVTQGGYTF. CDR3 in DNA: TGTGCCTGGAGTGTAACCCAGGGGGGCTACACCTTC.

This chain links TRBV6-1 with TRBJ2-7, with D perhaps TRBD1 (5 bases). The germline V and J ends were trimmed by 3 bases and 3 bases, with 9 bases remaining between them. This CDR3 has 13 residues. Germline assignment: CDR1 MNHNS and CDR2 SASEGT. CDR3: CASSEGGHYEQYF. DNA for the CDR3: TGTGCCAGCAGTGAGGGCGGACACTACGAGCAGTACTTC.

CDR3 protein: CASRDPDRAIYGYTF. For the CDR3, the DNA is TGTGCCAGCAGGGACCCGGACAGGGCGATCTATGGCTACACCTTC. The gene calls are TRBV28 and TRBJ1-2, with TRBD1 matching over 8 bases. Germline V gene sequence: CDR1 MDHEN, CDR2 SYDVKM. The CDR3 runs 15 residues. V lost 6 bases, J lost 4 bases, and 10 bases stayed unmatched.

In its sample, this clone was seen a few times. This chain links TRBV3-1 (or the pseudogene TRBV3-2) with TRBJ2-1; 9 bases match TRBD1. J lost 5 bases, V lost 6 bases, and 2 bases had no gene match. This CDR3 contains 13 residues. Germline V gene sequence: CDR1 LGHDT, CDR2 YNNKEL (reference sequence). DNA of the CDR3: TGTGCCAGCAGAGGGACAGGGAACAATGAGCAGTTCTTC. Residues: CASRGTGNNEQFF.

The rearrangement joins TRBV23-1 to TRBJ1-1; possibly TRBD1 for D (6 bases). TRBV23-1 is assigned to the ORF class and has an uncertain function. The length of the CDR3 is 15 residues. V lost 4 bases, J lost 1 base, and 13 bases lay in between. The DNA for the CDR3 is TGCGCCAGCAGTCCAAGGTGGGGGCCGAACACTGAAGCTTTCTTT. It specifies CASSPRWGPNTEAFF.

The genes are TRBV2 and TRBJ1-2; 7 nucleotides align to TRBD1. Trimming cost V 5 bases and J 2 bases; bases outside gene matches: 2. The CDR3 extends over 13 amino acids. CDR1 is SNHLY, CDR2 FYNNEI, per germline. CDR3 DNA: TGTGCCAGCAGTAAACAGGGGAACTATGGCTACACCTTC. Protein product: CASSKQGNYGYTF.

The J gene is TRBJ2-7, the V gene TRBV28, with 9 bases matching TRBD1. This CDR3 is built from 16 residues. From germline, CDR1 is MDHEN and CDR2 SYDVKM. The V gene end was trimmed by 9 bases and the J gene end by 0 bases; junction bases not matched to a gene: 12. The CDR3 is CASYGGGTGSSYEQYF. The DNA for the CDR3 is TGTGCCAGTTATGGGGGAGGGACAGGGAGCTCCTACGAGCAGTACTTC. Complete variable domain (other parts from reference TRBV28 and TRBJ2-7): DVKVTQSSRYLVKRTGEKVFLECVQDMDHENMFWYRQDPGLGLRLIYFSYDVKMKEKGDIPEGYSVSREKKERFSLILESASTNQTSMYLCASYGGGTGSSYEQYFGPGTRLTVT.

V usage is TRBV5-6 and J usage is TRBJ2-3; D is perhaps TRBD1 (6 bases). Germline CDR1 reads SGHDT; CDR2 reads YYEEEE. The ends were cut back, 4 bases at V and 6 bases at J, with 12 bases in the middle. CDR3 size: 13 residues. The CDR3 is CASSPLGADTQYF. In DNA form, the CDR3 reads TGTGCCAGCAGCCCGCTGGGGGCCGATACGCAGTATTTT.

J is TRBJ2-2 and V is TRBV9; tentatively, D is TRBD2 (5 bases). V was shortened by 3 bases and J by 5 bases, with 14 bases between the two germline ends. Germline values: CDR1 SGDLS, CDR2 YYNGEE. CDR3 length: 15 amino acids. CDR3 bases: TGTGCCAGCAGCGCGAATATTGGCGGGACCGGGGAGCTGTTTTTT. Translation gives CASSANIGGTGELFF.

V usage is TRBV5-1 and J usage is TRBJ1-5; 9 nucleotides agree with TRBD1. The germline gives CDR1 SGHRS, CDR2 YFSETQ. CDR3 length equals 14 residues. V lost 4 bases to trimming and J lost 4 bases; unmatched junction nucleotides: 3. The CDR3 DNA reads as TGCGCCAGCAGCCCGACAGGGGGAAATCAGCCCCAGCATTTT. The encoded protein is CASSPTGGNQPQHF.

V usage is TRBV4-3 and J usage is TRBJ2-7; TRBD1 is a possible D gene (5 bases). The CDR3 totals 13 residues. V was pared by 3 bases and J by 4 bases, with 10 bases between. CDR1 and CDR2 (germline): LGHNA, YSLEER. CDR3 in amino acids: CASSHAQGYEQYF. CDR3 coding DNA: TGCGCCAGCAGCCATGCCCAGGGATACGAGCAGTACTTC.

The chain uses TRBV7-9 and TRBJ2-3; possible D gene TRBD1, 6 bases. This CDR3 has 18 residues. V lost 4 bases and J 2 bases, leaving 22 bases between the germline ends. CDR1 is SEHNR, CDR2 FQNEAQ, per germline (reference sequence). CDR3 amino acids: CASSSPPTGISSTDTQYF. CDR3 sequence (DNA): TGTGCCAGCAGCTCGCCCCCGACAGGTATCTCATCCACAGATACGCAGTATTTT. Looking up the rest from reference TRBV7-9 and TRBJ2-3 gives the full variable domain: DTGVSQNPRHKITKRGQNVTFRCDPISEHNRLYWYRQTLGQGPEFLTYFQNEAQLEKSRLLSDRFSAERPKGSFSTLEIQRTEQGDSAMYLCASSSPPTGISSTDTQYFGPGTRLTVL.

This clone was recorded only once. V gene TRBV3-1 (or the pseudogene TRBV3-2) combines with J gene TRBJ1-5; D unresolved. The CDR3 extends over 13 amino acids. Trimming took off 3 bases at V and 7 bases at J, with 10 bases between the two ends. Germline V CDR1 and CDR2: LGHDT, YNNKEL (reference sequence). CDR3 loop: CASSQSGGQPQHF. The CDR3 nucleotides are TGTGCCAGCAGCCAGAGCGGAGGGCAGCCCCAGCATTTT.